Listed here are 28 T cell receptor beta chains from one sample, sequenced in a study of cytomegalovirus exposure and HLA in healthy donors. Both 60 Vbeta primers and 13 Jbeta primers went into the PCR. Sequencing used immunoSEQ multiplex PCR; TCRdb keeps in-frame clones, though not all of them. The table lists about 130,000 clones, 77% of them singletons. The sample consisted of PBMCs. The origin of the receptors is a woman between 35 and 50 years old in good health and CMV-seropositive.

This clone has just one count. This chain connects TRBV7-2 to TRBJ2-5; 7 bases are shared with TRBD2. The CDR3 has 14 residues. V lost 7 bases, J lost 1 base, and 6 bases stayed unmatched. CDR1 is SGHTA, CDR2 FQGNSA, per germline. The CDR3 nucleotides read TGTGCCAGCAAGTCTAGCGGCCTCCAAGAGACCCAGTACTTC. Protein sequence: CASKSSGLQETQYF.

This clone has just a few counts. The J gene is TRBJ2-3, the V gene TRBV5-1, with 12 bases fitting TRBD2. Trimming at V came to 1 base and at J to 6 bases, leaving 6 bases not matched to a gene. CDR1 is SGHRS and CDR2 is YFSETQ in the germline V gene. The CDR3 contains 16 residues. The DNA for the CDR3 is TGCGCCAGCAGCTTGATGACTAGCGGGAGCGGGGATACGCAGTATTTT. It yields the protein CASSLMTSGSGDTQYF. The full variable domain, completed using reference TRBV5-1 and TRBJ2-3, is KAGVTQTPRYLIKTRGQQVTLSCSPISGHRSVSWYQQTPGQGLQFLFEYFSETQRNKGNFPGRFSGRQFSNSRSEMNVSTLELGDSALYLCASSLMTSGSGDTQYFGPGTRLTVL.

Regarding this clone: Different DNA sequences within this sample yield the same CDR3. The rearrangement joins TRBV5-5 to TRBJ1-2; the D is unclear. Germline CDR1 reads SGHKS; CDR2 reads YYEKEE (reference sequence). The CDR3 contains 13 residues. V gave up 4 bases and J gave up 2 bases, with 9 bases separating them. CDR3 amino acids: CASSLDGNYGYTF. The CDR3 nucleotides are TGTGCCAGCAGCCTGGACGGGAACTATGGCTACACCTTC.

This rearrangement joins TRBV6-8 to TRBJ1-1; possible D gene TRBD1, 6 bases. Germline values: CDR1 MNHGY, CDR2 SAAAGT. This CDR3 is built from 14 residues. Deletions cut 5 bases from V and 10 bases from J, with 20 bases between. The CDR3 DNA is TGTGCCAGCAGTGAAGGGAGGGGGGCAGGGGTAGCTTTCTTT. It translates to CASSEGRGAGVAFF.

CDR3 protein: CSVDPSYNEQFF. Here the CDR3 DNA reads TGCAGCGTTGACCCATCCTACAATGAGCAGTTCTTC. The chain uses TRBV29-1 and TRBJ2-1; D gene ambiguous. The CDR3 loop spans 12 amino acids. V was shortened by 3 bases and J by 1 base, with 4 bases between the two germline ends. The germline gives CDR1 SQVTM, CDR2 ANQGSEA.

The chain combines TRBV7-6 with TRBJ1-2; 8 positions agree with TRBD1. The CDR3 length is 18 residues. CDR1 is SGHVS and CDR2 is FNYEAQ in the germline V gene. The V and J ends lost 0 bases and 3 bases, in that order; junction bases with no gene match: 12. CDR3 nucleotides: TGTGCCAGCAGCTTAGCGGAGGGGGTGGACAGGGTCGACTATGGCTACACCTTC. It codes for CASSLAEGVDRVDYGYTF.

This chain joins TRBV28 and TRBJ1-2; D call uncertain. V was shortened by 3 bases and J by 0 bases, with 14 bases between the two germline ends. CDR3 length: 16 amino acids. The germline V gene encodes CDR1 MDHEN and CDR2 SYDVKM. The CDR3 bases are TGTGCCAGCAGTTTCCCCGAAGTGGTAGCTAACTATGGCTACACCTTC. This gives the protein CASSFPEVVANYGYTF.

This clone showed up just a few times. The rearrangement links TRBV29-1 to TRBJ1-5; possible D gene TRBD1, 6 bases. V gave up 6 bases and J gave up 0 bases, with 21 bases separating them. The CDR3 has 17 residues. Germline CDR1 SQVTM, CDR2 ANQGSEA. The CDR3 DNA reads TGCAGCGTGAATACGGACAGTACCCAATATAGCAATCAGCCCCAGCATTTT. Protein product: CSVNTDSTQYSNQPQHF.

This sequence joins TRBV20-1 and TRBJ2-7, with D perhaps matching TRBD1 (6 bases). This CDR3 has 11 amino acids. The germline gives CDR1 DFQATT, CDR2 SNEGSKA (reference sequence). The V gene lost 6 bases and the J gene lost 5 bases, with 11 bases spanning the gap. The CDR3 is CSANRAHEQYF. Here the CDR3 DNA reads TGCAGTGCCAACAGGGCCCACGAGCAGTACTTC.

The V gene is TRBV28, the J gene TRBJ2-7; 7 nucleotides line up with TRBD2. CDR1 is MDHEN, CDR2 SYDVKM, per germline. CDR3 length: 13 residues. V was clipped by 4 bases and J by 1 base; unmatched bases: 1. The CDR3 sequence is CASSWGGSYEQYF. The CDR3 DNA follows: TGTGCCAGCAGTTGGGGGGGATCCTACGAGCAGTACTTC.

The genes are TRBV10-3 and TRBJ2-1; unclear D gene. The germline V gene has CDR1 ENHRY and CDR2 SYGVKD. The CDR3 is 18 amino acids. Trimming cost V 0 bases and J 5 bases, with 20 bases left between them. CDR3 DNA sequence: TGTGCCATCAGTGAGTCAGTAAGGATGGTAGCCCTCAACAATGAGCAGTTCTTC. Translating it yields CAISESVRMVALNNEQFF.

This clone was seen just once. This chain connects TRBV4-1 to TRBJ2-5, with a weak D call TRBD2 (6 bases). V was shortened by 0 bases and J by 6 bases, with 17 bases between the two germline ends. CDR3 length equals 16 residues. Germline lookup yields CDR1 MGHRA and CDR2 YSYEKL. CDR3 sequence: CASSQEKGGEKKTQYF. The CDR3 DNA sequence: TGCGCCAGCAGCCAAGAAAAAGGAGGGGAAAAAAAGACCCAGTACTTC.

As DNA, the CDR3 is TGTGCCATCAGTCCAGGGACATCACGAGAGCAGTACTTC. It is translated as CAISPGTSREQYF. The rearrangement links TRBV10-3 to TRBJ2-7; tentatively, D is TRBD1 (6 bases). From germline, CDR1 is ENHRY and CDR2 SYGVKD. V lost 5 bases and J 7 bases, leaving 15 bases between the germline ends. The CDR3 length is 13 residues.

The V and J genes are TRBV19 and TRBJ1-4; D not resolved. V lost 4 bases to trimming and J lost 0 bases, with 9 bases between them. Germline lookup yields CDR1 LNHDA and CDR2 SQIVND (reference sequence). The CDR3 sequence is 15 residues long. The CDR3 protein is CASSTLGATNEKLFF. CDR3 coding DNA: TGTGCCAGTAGTACTTTGGGAGCAACTAATGAAAAACTGTTTTTT.

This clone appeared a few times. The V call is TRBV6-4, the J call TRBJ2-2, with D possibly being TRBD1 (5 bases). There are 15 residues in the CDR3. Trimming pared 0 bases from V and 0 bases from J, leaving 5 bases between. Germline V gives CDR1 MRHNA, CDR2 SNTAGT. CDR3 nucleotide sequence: TGTGCCAGCAGTGACTCAGGGGCGAACACCGGGGAGCTGTTTTTT. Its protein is CASSDSGANTGELFF.

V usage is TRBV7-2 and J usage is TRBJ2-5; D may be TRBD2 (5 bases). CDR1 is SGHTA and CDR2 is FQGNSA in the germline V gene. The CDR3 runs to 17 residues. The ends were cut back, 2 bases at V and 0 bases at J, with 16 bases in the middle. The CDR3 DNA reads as TGTGCCAGCAGCTTAAGACCGGCGGCGGGCTACCAAGAGACCCAGTACTTC. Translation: CASSLRPAAGYQETQYF.

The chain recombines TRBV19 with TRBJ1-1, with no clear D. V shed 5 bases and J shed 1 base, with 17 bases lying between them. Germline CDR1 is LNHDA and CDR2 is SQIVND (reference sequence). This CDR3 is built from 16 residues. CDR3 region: CASSQRTGVRNTEAFF. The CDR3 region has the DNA TGTGCCAGTAGTCAACGGACCGGGGTTCGGAACACTGAAGCTTTCTTT.

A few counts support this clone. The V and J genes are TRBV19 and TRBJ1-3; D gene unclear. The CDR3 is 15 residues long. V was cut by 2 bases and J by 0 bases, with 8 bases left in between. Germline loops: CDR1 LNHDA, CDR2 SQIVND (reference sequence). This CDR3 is CASSIFPGSGNTIYF. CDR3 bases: TGTGCCAGTAGTATATTCCCCGGCTCTGGAAACACCATATATTTT.

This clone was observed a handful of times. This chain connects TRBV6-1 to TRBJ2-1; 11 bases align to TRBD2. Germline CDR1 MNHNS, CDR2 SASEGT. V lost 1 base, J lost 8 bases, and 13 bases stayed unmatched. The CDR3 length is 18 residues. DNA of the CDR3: TGTGCCAGCAGTGAAGGGTTAGCGGGAGGGACCTACAGCTATGAGCAGTTCTTC. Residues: CASSEGLAGGTYSYEQFF.

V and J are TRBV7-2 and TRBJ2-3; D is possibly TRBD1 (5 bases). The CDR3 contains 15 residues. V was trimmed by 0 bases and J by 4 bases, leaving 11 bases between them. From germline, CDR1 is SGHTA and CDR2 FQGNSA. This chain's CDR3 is CASSLAKGQADTQYF. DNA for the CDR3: TGTGCCAGCAGCTTAGCAAAGGGGCAGGCAGATACGCAGTATTTT.

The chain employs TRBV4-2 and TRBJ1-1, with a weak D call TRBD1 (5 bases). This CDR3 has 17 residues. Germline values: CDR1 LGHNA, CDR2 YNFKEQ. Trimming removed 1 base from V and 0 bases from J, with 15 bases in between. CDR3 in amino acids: CASSQAGLDGLNTEAFF. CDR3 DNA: TGTGCCAGCAGCCAAGCAGGGCTCGATGGGTTGAACACTGAAGCTTTCTTT.

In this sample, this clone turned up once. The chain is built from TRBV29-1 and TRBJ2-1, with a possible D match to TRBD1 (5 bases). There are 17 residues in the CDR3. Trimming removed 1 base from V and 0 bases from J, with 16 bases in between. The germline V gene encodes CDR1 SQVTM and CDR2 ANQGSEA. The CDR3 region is CSVEGGFGGSSYNEQFF. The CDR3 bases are TGCAGCGTTGAAGGGGGCTTCGGCGGTAGCTCCTACAATGAGCAGTTCTTC.

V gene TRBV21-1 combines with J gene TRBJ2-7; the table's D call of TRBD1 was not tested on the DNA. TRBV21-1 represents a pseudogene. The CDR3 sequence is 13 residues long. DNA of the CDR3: TGTGCCAGCCGAGGACAGGGGGCGCGGGAGCAGTACTTC. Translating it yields CASRGQGAREQYF.

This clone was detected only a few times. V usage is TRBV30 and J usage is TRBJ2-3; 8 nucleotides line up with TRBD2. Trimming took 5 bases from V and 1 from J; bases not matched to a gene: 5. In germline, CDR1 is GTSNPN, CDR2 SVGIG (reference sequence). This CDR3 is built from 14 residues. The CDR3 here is CAWGPGGGTDTQYF. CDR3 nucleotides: TGTGCCTGGGGCCCCGGGGGGGGCACAGATACGCAGTATTTT.

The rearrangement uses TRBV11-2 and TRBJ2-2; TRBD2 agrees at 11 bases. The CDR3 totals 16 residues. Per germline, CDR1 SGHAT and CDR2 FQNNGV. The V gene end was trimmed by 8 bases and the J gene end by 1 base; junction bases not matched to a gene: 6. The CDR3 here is CASPIGTSGNTGELFF. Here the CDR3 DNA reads TGTGCCAGCCCAATCGGGACTAGCGGGAACACCGGGGAGCTGTTTTTT.

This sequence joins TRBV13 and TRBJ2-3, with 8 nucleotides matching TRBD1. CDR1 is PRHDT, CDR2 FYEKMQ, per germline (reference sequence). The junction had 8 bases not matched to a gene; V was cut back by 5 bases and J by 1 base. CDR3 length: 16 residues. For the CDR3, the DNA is TGTGCCAGCAGCACCTCGACAGGGGAGGGCACAGATACGCAGTATTTT. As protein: CASSTSTGEGTDTQYF.

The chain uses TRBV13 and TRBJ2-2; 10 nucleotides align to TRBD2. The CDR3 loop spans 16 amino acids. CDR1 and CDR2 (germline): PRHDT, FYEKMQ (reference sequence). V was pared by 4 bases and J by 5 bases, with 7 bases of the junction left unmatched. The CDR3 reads CASSYRLAGKTGELFF. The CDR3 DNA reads TGTGCCAGCAGCTACCGACTAGCGGGTAAAACCGGGGAGCTGTTTTTT.

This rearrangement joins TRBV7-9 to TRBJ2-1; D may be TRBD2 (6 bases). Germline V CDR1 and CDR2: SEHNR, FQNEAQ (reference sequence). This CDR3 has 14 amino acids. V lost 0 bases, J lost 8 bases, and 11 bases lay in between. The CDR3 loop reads CASSLAGGSDEQFF. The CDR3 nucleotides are TGTGCCAGCAGCTTAGCGGGAGGTTCCGATGAGCAGTTCTTC.